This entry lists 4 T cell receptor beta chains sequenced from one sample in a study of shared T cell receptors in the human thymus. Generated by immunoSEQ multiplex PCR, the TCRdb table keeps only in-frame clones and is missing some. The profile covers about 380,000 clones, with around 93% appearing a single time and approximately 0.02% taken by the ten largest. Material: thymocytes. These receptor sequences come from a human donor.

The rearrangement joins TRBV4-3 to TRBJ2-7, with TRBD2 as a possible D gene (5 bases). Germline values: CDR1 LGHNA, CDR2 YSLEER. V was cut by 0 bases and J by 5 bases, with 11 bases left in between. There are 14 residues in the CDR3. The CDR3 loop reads CASSQDLGANEQYF. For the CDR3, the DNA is TGCGCCAGCAGCCAAGATCTGGGAGCGAACGAGCAGTACTTC.

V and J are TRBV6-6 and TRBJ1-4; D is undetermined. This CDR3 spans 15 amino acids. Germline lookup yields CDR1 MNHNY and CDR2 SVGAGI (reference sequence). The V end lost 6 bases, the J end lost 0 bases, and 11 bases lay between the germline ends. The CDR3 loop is CASRLDGTTNEKLFF. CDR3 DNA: TGTGCCAGCAGACTGGACGGAACAACTAATGAAAAACTGTTTTTT.

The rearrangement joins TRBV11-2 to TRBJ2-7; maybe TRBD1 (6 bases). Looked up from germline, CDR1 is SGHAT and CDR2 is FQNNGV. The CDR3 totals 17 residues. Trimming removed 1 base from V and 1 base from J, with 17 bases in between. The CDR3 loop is CASSLAGPGQKSYEQYF. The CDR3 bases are TGTGCCAGCAGCTTAGCCGGACCCGGACAGAAGTCCTACGAGCAGTACTTC.

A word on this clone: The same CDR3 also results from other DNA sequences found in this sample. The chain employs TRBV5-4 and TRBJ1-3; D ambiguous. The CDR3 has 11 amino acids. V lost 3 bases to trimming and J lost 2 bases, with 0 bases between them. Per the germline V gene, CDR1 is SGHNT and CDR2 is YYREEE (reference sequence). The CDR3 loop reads CASSSGNTIYF. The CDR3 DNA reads TGTGCCAGCAGCTCTGGAAACACCATATATTTT.